These 2 T cell receptor beta chains originate from one sample sequenced in a study of molecular identifiers for immune sequencing clone quantification. MiXCR, applied by TCRdb to the PCR reads, yields one record per CDR3 protein. The profile shows some 65,000 distinct CDR3 sequences, around a sixth of them singletons. Sequences were obtained from naive CD8+ T cells from blood, with Jurkat cell RNA spiked in. Described subset: FACS-sorted CD8+CD4-CCR7+CD45RA+ naive T cells. The receptors were sampled from a human donor in good health. Some libraries in this study had Jurkat cell RNA spiked in.

This clonotype was seen many times. The V gene is TRBV20-1, the J gene TRBJ2-5; D tentatively reads TRBD1 or TRBD2 (6 bases each). From germline, CDR1 is DFQATT and CDR2 SNEGSKA (reference sequence). V gave up 4 bases and J gave up 7 bases, with 19 bases separating them. CDR3 size: 14 residues. DNA for the CDR3: TGCAGTGCTACCTTACTAGATAAGGGGGGGACCCAGTACTTC. Its protein product is CSATLLDKGGTQYF.

The sample holds a few counts of this clonotype. The chain links TRBV12-3 or TRBV12-4 to TRBJ1-2; TRBD1 agrees at 7 bases. The trim removed 10 bases at V and 7 bases at J, leaving 6 bases unmatched. The CDR3 loop spans 11 amino acids. The CDR3 bases are TGTGCCACCTTTCGACAGGGTGGCTACACCTTC. Translated: CATFRQGGYTF.